This TCR beta chain derives from a study of shared clonotypes between healthy human individuals (dated by TCRdb to about 2020). About the investigation overall: The cohort included a few men and a couple of women between 18 and 49 years of age. For each donor, CD4 naive and CD4 memory were each given three plates, CD8 naive was given two plates, and CD8 memory was given one plate. To increase sequencing depth and limit assay-specific biases, different laboratories used diverse techniques to prepare libraries and sequence TCR repertoires. To estimate repertoire size and how much clonotype sharing occurs between individuals, the study deeply sequenced the blood TCR repertoires of several healthy adults. Each donor's leukapheresis produced roughly between about 0.9 and 9.5 billion PBMCs. Overall study results and their limits: The small number of donors limited the genetic and exposure-history diversity represented. Estimated clonotype richness was generally larger for naive than for memory subsets. Pairwise subsampling led to the expectation that sequencing depth would affect the degree of clonotype sharing among donors. Sampling was restricted to blood, and TCR repertoires in tissues likely differ from the TCR repertoires found in blood. Compared with non-shared clonotypes, the clonotypes found in all four sorted-subset donors had higher generation probabilities. When a handful of donors were compared, the shared fraction of clonotypes was around 5.1% for naive CD4, roughly 3.3% for naive CD8, about 2.4% for memory CD4, and 0.35% to 0.4% for memory CD8. Even with the large sequencing depth, rarefaction of the sorted-subset datasets indicated that sequencing was incomplete.

As regards this clone: Its antigen specificity is not known. It has no much larger one-base neighbor in the sample; base qualities were not kept.

Donors were healthy HIV-negative adults with no recently reported acute infections or vaccinations. Every donor was a Caucasian adult living in Nashville, Tennessee, USA. CD4+ T cells were enriched by magnetic negative selection, after which naive cells were positively selected on CD45RA and the negative fraction was taken as the memory subset. Blood was collected by leukapheresis, and PBMCs were isolated by Ficoll-Histopaque density gradient centrifugation and then cryopreserved in liquid nitrogen vapor phase. Purity and quantity of every magnetically sorted T cell population were checked by analytical flow cytometry. Genomic DNA was isolated from each sorted fraction and quantified by UV absorbance on a Nanodrop 2000c. Using the deep immunoSEQ assay, multiplex PCR amplified TCR CDR3 regions from genomic DNA. Extracted genomic DNA from each cell subset was distributed evenly across all wells of several immunoSEQ 96-well plates, and each plate was treated as a replicate. For sorted subsets, 150 to 200 ng genomic DNA, equal to tens of thousands of T cell genomes, was loaded into each replicate PCR. The purified libraries were quantified using a Qubit 3.0 fluorometer, sized with a Bioanalyzer 2100, and then quantified again using the KAPA Library Quantification kit. Every immunoSEQ 96-well plate was sequenced on a dedicated single-read 150-cycle Illumina NextSeq 550 flow cell. On the study's bioinformatics: Because the immunoSEQ output included only junctional sequences and no quality scores, the filtering could not be the same as the filtering used for full-length reads. To assign V/J genes and CDR3, sequences were annotated against IMGT germline references using PyIR, a Python wrapper for IgBLAST v1.9. Reads were filtered out if the reads had weak V/J assignments (E-value above 1e-6), no CDR3, stop codons, out-of-frame junctions, or ambiguous translated residues. V3J clonotypes were defined by identical inferred V gene, J gene, and CDR3 amino acid sequence. Percentage overlap between repertoires was calculated by dividing the number of shared unique clonotypes by the size of the smaller repertoire. Richness of each repertoire was evaluated using RTK rarefaction, the Chao1 estimator, and Recon v2.1 estimates of unobserved clonotypes. OLGA was used to compute generation probabilities for all TCRbeta clonotypes that the gDNA method yielded from a few donors. This immuneACCESS table, as held by TCRdb, lists in-frame sequences with V and J called but not all clones. Of the missing ones, under half trace to an unresolved V gene in checked studies; the others have no known cause. V and J calls and clone size come straight from that table; D and trimming were deduced from the DNA. The table for this sample lists about 1.1 million clones; around three quarters of them were counted only once. Clones ranked in the top ten supply over 0.8% of the sample.

Material for sequencing was memory CD4+ T cells from PBMCs. The intended sense of this specimen's cell subset or site label: CD45RA-negative fraction. The sequence derives from a man between 18 and 35 years old in good health. Some clones in this sample may be carry-over from other donors' samples.

In nucleotides, the sequence is TGTGCCACCAGCAGAGATCGACAGGGCTTGGGAGATACGCAGTATTTT. Translated, it gives CATSRDRQGLGDTQYF. The chain is assembled from TRBV15 and TRBJ2-3; TRBD1 agrees with 7 junctional bases. Ends trimmed: V by 0 bases, J by 5 bases; bases unmatched to a gene: 8. The CDR3 starts with the cysteine, ends with the phenylalanine, and has 16 residues. The CDR3 DNA has 48 bases and is translated from base 1. The germline V gene (reference sequence) supplies CDR1 LNHNV and CDR2 YYDKDF. Supplemented by the reference TRBV15 and TRBJ2-3 proteins around the CDR3, the complete variable domain is DAMVIQNPRYQVTQFGKPVTLSCSQTLNHNVMYWYQQKSSQAPKLLFHYYDKDFNNEADTPDNFQSRRPNTSFCFLDIRSPGLGDTAMYLCATSRDRQGLGDTQYFGPGTRLTVL.